The 8 T cell receptor beta chains in this list originate from one sample, sequenced in a study of cytomegalovirus exposure and HLA in healthy donors. Primers for the PCR totalled 60 Vbeta and 13 Jbeta. Some clones are missing from TCRdb's copy, which holds only in-frame ones; the method was immunoSEQ multiplex PCR. Of roughly 82,000 clones listed, approximately 77% were seen once; the top ten hold 11%. Sequencing used PBMCs. Receptor source: a woman aged 40 to 50 in good health and CMV-seropositive.

V and J are TRBV4-1 and TRBJ2-2, with 7 bases lining up with TRBD1. The J segment lost 7 bases and the V segment lost 2 bases, leaving 10 bases of the junction unmatched. The CDR3 has 16 residues. Looked up from germline, CDR1 is MGHRA and CDR2 is YSYEKL. In DNA form, the CDR3 reads TGCGCCAGCAGCCAAATAGAAGGGCAGGGGGTCGGGGAGCTGTTTTTT. Translated: CASSQIEGQGVGELFF.

The V and J genes are TRBV19 and TRBJ1-4; D gene uncertain. The CDR3 sequence is 11 residues long. Germline CDR1 and CDR2: LNHDA and SQIVND (reference sequence). V dropped 7 bases and J dropped 10 bases, with 10 bases sitting between them. As DNA, the CDR3 is TGTGCCAGTACCGATCTAGGAAAACTGTTTTTT. Translating gives CASTDLGKLFF. The full variable domain, rest sourced from reference TRBV19 and TRBJ1-4, is DGGITQSPKYLFRKEGQNVTLSCEQNLNHDAMYWYRQDPGQGLRLIYYSQIVNDFQKGDIAEGYSVSREKKESFPLTVTSAQKNPTAFYLCASTDLGKLFFGSGTQLSVL.

This clone was observed a handful of times. The CDR3 nucleotides read TGTGCCAGCAGCCGAACCGGGACATCCTACGAGCAGTACTTC. Protein product: CASSRTGTSYEQYF. This sequence joins TRBV6-1 and TRBJ2-7; perhaps TRBD1 as D (6 bases). The germline gives CDR1 MNHNS, CDR2 SASEGT. This CDR3 is built from 14 residues. V shed 6 bases and J shed 1 base, with 13 bases lying between them.

V usage is TRBV7-2 and J usage is TRBJ1-2; TRBD1 matches at 9 bases. J was trimmed by 6 bases and V by 1 base; bases with no gene match: 0. CDR1 SGHTA and CDR2 FQGNSA come from the germline V gene. The length of the CDR3 is 13 residues. The CDR3 nucleotides are TGTGCCAGCAGCTTAGACAGGGGGCATGGCTACACCTTC. It translates to CASSLDRGHGYTF. The full variable domain, rest sourced from reference TRBV7-2 and TRBJ1-2, is GAGVSQSPSNKVTEKGKDVELRCDPISGHTALYWYRQSLGQGLEFLIYFQGNSAPDKSGLPSDRFSAERTGGSVSTLTIQRTQQEDSAVYLCASSLDRGHGYTFGSGTRLTVV.

The V gene is TRBV12-5, the J gene TRBJ2-2; 13 bases fit TRBD2. Germline V gene lookup returns CDR1 LGHNT and CDR2 FRNRAP. This CDR3 contains 16 residues. V trimming: 7 bases; J trimming: 3 bases; junction bases outside the gene matches: 5. CDR3 bases: TGTGCTAGTGCTCTAGGACTAGCGGGGGACACCGGGGAGCTGTTTTTT. It encodes CASALGLAGDTGELFF. Full variable domain (missing parts from reference TRBV12-5 and TRBJ2-2): DARVTQTPRHKVTEMGQEVTMRCQPILGHNTVFWYRQTMMQGLELLAYFRNRAPLDDSGMPKDRFSAEMPDATLATLKIQPSEPRDSAVYFCASALGLAGDTGELFFGEGSRLTVL.

The chain uses TRBV12-1 and TRBJ2-7; whether TRBD2, the table's D call, matches the DNA was not checked. TRBV12-1 is a documented pseudogene. The CDR3 is 15 residues long. CDR3 amino acids: CASSFEAVCTYEQYF. CDR3 nucleotide sequence: TGTGCCAGCAGCTTTGAGGCGGTTTGCACCTACGAGCAGTACTTC.

The chain uses TRBV14 and TRBJ1-1; 7 bases line up with TRBD1. The CDR3 covers 15 residues. V trimming: 1 base; J trimming: 4 bases; junction bases outside the gene matches: 6. The germline V gene has CDR1 SGHDN and CDR2 FVKESK. In DNA form, the CDR3 reads TGTGCCAGCAGCCAAGGGGACAGTTGGGGCACTGAAGCTTTCTTT. Amino acid sequence: CASSQGDSWGTEAFF.

V usage is TRBV6-5 and J usage is TRBJ1-5, with D hard to call. With 2 bases removed from V and 6 bases from J, the gap between germline ends came to 8 bases. This CDR3 contains 13 residues. CDR1 is MNHEY and CDR2 is SVGAGI in the germline V gene. The CDR3 bases are TGTGCCAGCAGTTACGGAGAGGGTCAGCCCCAGCATTTT. As protein: CASSYGEGQPQHF.